This T cell receptor (beta chain) was recorded in a study of CD8+CD57+ T cells in acquired aplastic anemia. Study context: DNA recovered from sorted CD4+ and CD8+ cells had a mean of about 3.5 ug.

Those patients picked for sequencing had displayed CD8+CD57+ cell expansion on flow cytometry. With no exception, the patients had severe acquired aplastic anemia. Therapy had not been given to patients before blood sampling. Comment on this clonotype: The antigen is unknown.

Study conclusions and caveats: Patients and controls shared approximately 28 CD8+ CDR3 sequences.

V lost 3 bases, J lost 3 bases, and 12 bases lay in between. This CDR3 spans 13 amino acids. Germline CDR1 DFQATT, CDR2 SNEGSKA (reference sequence). Template material for TCR beta VDJ and CDR3 profiling consisted of genomic DNA. Via MiXCR, TCRdb re-called the reads, giving one row per CDR3 protein. The sample holds under 200,000 distinct CDR3 sequences, around 52% seen once. Sequencing used sorted CD4+, CD8+, or CD8+CD57+ T cells (not recorded which) from PBMCs. The V and J genes are TRBV20-1 and TRBJ2-7, with D perhaps TRBD2 (7 bases). This sequence originates from a human donor with aplastic anemia. The CDR3 DNA follows: TGCAGTGCTAGGGGGGGGCTTAACTACGAGCAGTACTTC. Its protein product is CSARGGLNYEQYF.